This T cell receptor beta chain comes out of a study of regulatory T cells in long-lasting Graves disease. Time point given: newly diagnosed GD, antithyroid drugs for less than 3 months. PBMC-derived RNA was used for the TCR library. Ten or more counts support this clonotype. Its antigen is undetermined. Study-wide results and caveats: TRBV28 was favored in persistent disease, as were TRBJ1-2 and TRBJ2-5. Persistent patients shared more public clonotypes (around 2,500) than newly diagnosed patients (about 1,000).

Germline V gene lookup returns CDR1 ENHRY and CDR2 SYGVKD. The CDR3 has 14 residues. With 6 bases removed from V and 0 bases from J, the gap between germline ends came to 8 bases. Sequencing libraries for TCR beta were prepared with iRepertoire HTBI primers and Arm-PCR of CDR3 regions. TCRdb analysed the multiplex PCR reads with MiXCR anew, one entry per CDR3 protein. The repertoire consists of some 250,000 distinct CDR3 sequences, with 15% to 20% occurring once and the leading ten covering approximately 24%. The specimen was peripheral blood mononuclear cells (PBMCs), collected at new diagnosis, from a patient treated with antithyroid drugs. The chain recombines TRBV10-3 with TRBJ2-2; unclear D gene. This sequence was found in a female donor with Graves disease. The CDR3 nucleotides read TGTGCCATCAGCCGATCTCCGAACACCGGGGAGCTGTTTTTT. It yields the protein CAISRSPNTGELFF.